Following are 25 T cell receptor beta chains from one sample sequenced in a study of control samples from healthy donors and cancer patients. This table comes from immunoSEQ multiplex PCR, and its TCRdb copy is limited to in-frame clones, with some not included. Its table records roughly 200,000 clones. Sequencing input: blood. These receptors originate from a woman in her twenties or thirties in good health.

CDR3 nucleotide sequence: TGCGCCAGCAGCTCGGGGACAGGGGTTGGTCTAGAGCCCCAGCATTTT. This codes for CASSSGTGVGLEPQHF. The chain couples TRBV5-1 to TRBJ1-5; 10 bases are shared with TRBD1. Germline V gene data show CDR1 as SGHRS and CDR2 as YFSETQ. Trimming at V came to 3 bases and at J to 8 bases, leaving 11 bases not matched to a gene. The CDR3 is 16 amino acids.

The chain employs TRBV5-4 and TRBJ1-2; D is possibly TRBD1 (5 bases). Trimming cost V 1 base and J 4 bases, with 17 bases left between them. The CDR3 consists of 16 residues. Germline CDR1 is SGHNT and CDR2 is YYREEE (reference sequence). The CDR3, as DNA: TGTGCCAGCAGCTTGCCGCTGGGGGATATTACCTATGGCTACACCTTC. This translates into CASSLPLGDITYGYTF. Based on the CDR3 plus reference TRBV5-4 and TRBJ1-2, the full variable domain is ETGVTQSPTHLIKTRGQQVTLRCSSQSGHNTVSWYQQALGQGPQFIFQYYREEENGRGNFPPRFSGLQFPNYSSELNVNALELDDSALYLCASSLPLGDITYGYTFGSGTRLTVV.

This chain links TRBV11-2 with TRBJ2-1; D is ambiguous. Looked up from germline, CDR1 is SGHAT and CDR2 is FQNNGV. There are 16 residues in the CDR3. V was shortened by 3 bases and J by 0 bases, with 12 bases between the two germline ends. The CDR3 region has the DNA TGTGCCAGCAGCTTGAGTTACAGTAGCTCCTACAATGAGCAGTTCTTC. This gives the protein CASSLSYSSSYNEQFF.

The genes are TRBV10-1 and TRBJ2-5, with D perhaps assigned TRBD1 or TRBD2 (6 bases each). Deletions cut 2 bases from V and 3 bases from J, with 13 bases between. CDR3 length equals 15 residues. The germline gives CDR1 WNHNN, CDR2 SYGVQD (reference sequence). The CDR3 bases are TGCGCCAGCAGTGAGACCCCCGGGGGCGAAGAGACCCAGTACTTC. Translation gives CASSETPGGEETQYF.

This rearrangement joins TRBV14 to TRBJ1-2, with a possible D match to TRBD1 (5 bases). This CDR3 region has 15 residues. Germline assignment: CDR1 SGHDN and CDR2 FVKESK. Between the trimmed V and J ends, which lost 1 base and 4 bases, there was a span of 13 bases. The CDR3 nucleotides read TGTGCCAGCAGCCAAGGGGGACCTAAGGGCTATGGCTACACCTTC. It is translated as CASSQGGPKGYGYTF.

The chain has TRBV11-2 and TRBJ2-7; D unclear. Trimming removed 1 base at V and 1 base at J, with 5 bases between. Germline V lookup: CDR1 SGHAT, CDR2 FQNNGV. The CDR3 runs to 13 residues. CDR3 amino acids: CASSLGSSYEQYF. The DNA of the CDR3 is TGTGCCAGCAGCTTAGGGAGTTCCTACGAGCAGTACTTC. Full variable domain (remainder filled in from reference TRBV11-2 and TRBJ2-7): EAGVAQSPRYKIIEKRQSVAFWCNPISGHATLYWYQQILGQGPKLLIQFQNNGVVDDSQLPKDRFSAERLKGVDSTLKIQPAKLEDSAVYLCASSLGSSYEQYFGPGTRLTVT.

The J gene is TRBJ2-7, the V gene TRBV28; no clear D gene. V gave up 6 bases and J gave up 0 bases, with 12 bases separating them. CDR1 MDHEN and CDR2 SYDVKM come from the germline V gene. CDR3 size: 14 residues. CDR3 sequence reads: CASSRTTSSYEQYF. The CDR3 nucleotides read TGTGCCAGCAGCCGAACCACGAGCTCCTACGAGCAGTACTTC.

The CDR3 here is CASSLTAGTGVNYGYTF. The CDR3 region has the DNA TGTGCCAGCAGCTTAACGGCCGGGACAGGTGTTAACTATGGCTACACCTTC. V usage is TRBV5-8 and J usage is TRBJ1-2, with 8 positions matching TRBD1. Germline V lookup: CDR1 SGHTS, CDR2 YDEGEE. This CDR3 has 17 amino acids. Unmatched junction bases numbered 10, after V lost 2 bases and J lost 1 base.

The J gene is TRBJ2-2, the V gene TRBV28; 10 bases agree with TRBD1. This CDR3 spans 15 amino acids. Losses at the gene ends were 4 bases for V and 3 bases for J; bases not matched to a gene: 2. Germline V lookup: CDR1 MDHEN, CDR2 SYDVKM. The CDR3 DNA sequence: TGTGCCAGCAGTTCCGGACAGGGGGACACCGGGGAGCTGTTTTTT. This sequence encodes CASSSGQGDTGELFF.

The chain couples TRBV3-1 (or the pseudogene TRBV3-2) to TRBJ1-1; 9 bases fit TRBD1. After removal of 5 bases from V and 1 base from J, the junction contained 8 bases not matched to a gene. The CDR3 extends over 16 amino acids. CDR1 is LGHDT and CDR2 is YNNKEL in the germline V gene (reference sequence). CDR3 in DNA: TGTGCCAGCAGCTTACGGGACAGGGTAAGGAACACTGAAGCTTTCTTT. The encoded protein is CASSLRDRVRNTEAFF.

This chain joins TRBV4-1 and TRBJ1-6; TRBD1 aligns across 9 bases. This CDR3 region has 15 residues. Unmatched junction bases numbered 5, after V lost 4 bases and J lost 7 bases. Germline V gene lookup returns CDR1 MGHRA and CDR2 YSYEKL. The CDR3, as DNA: TGCGCCAGCAGCCCTTGGACAGGGGCGAATTCACCCCTCCACTTT. This encodes CASSPWTGANSPLHF.

The rearrangement links TRBV6-2 or TRBV6-3 to TRBJ1-6; D ambiguous. This CDR3 is built from 15 residues. CDR1 MNHEY and CDR2 SVGEGT come from the germline V gene. V lost 0 bases, J lost 7 bases, and 10 bases lay in between. This CDR3 is CASSYSSQRNSPLHF. CDR3 coding DNA: TGTGCCAGCAGTTACTCTTCGCAGCGGAATTCACCCCTCCACTTT.

The V and J genes are TRBV6-5 and TRBJ2-7, with D possibly called TRBD1 or TRBD2 (6 bases each). Germline CDR1 reads MNHEY; CDR2 reads SVGAGI. V was clipped by 6 bases and J by 3 bases, with 18 bases between them. The length of the CDR3 is 15 residues. This CDR3 is CASRPTEGGHYEQYF. CDR3 nucleotide sequence: TGTGCCAGCAGACCCACCGAGGGGGGTCACTACGAGCAGTACTTC.

V gene TRBV6-4 combines with J gene TRBJ2-7, with 14 nucleotides matching TRBD2. The CDR3 is 15 amino acids. With 3 bases clipped from V and 6 bases from J, the junction kept 4 bases outside the gene matches. Per germline, CDR1 MRHNA and CDR2 SNTAGT. The CDR3 sequence is CASSEGTSGGREQYF. CDR3 nucleotides: TGTGCCAGCAGTGAAGGGACTAGCGGGGGCCGCGAGCAGTACTTC.

This rearrangement joins TRBV28 to TRBJ2-7; perhaps TRBD1 as D (6 bases). The ends were cut back, 6 bases at V and 8 bases at J, with 20 bases in the middle. Per germline, CDR1 MDHEN and CDR2 SYDVKM. This CDR3 contains 14 residues. The CDR3 DNA is TGTGCCAGCAGCCCCTTATCCTACGGGACACAGCAGTACTTC. Amino acids: CASSPLSYGTQQYF.

V usage is TRBV9 and J usage is TRBJ1-5, with D unclear. Germline lookup yields CDR1 SGDLS and CDR2 YYNGEE. The CDR3 covers 13 residues. Trimming stripped 0 bases from V and 7 bases from J, with 8 bases between. The CDR3 loop is CASSVGIGQPQHF. The CDR3 DNA is TGTGCCAGCAGCGTAGGTATTGGCCAGCCCCAGCATTTT. Supplemented by reference TRBV9 and TRBJ1-5, the full variable domain reads DSGVTQTPKHLITATGQRVTLRCSPRSGDLSVYWYQQSLDQGLQFLIQYYNGEERAKGNILERFSAQQFPDLHSELNLSSLELGDSALYFCASSVGIGQPQHFGDGTRLSIL.

The rearrangement links TRBV6-5 to TRBJ1-6; D call uncertain. The V and J ends lost 1 base and 5 bases respectively, with 6 bases between them. Germline V lookup: CDR1 MNHEY, CDR2 SVGAGI. The CDR3 contains 14 residues. The CDR3 DNA sequence: TGTGCCAGCAGTTACTTACAGAATAATTCACCCCTCCACTTT. The encoded protein is CASSYLQNNSPLHF.

The rearrangement links TRBV7-9 to TRBJ1-5, with 9 bases lining up with TRBD1. CDR1 is SEHNR, CDR2 FQNEAQ, per germline (reference sequence). Trimming cost V 10 bases and J 6 bases; bases outside gene matches: 7. The CDR3 totals 13 residues. CDR3 in DNA: TGTGCCACCGAACAGGGGGCAGGTCAGCCCCAGCATTTT. As protein: CATEQGAGQPQHF.

This chain connects TRBV25-1 to TRBJ1-5; D is unresolved. There are 15 residues in the CDR3. V lost 7 bases and J lost 4, with 17 bases in between. Germline CDR1 reads MGHDK; CDR2 reads SYGVNS. CDR3 nucleotide sequence: TGTGCCAGCAAGGTAGCAGATCGGTCAAATCAGCCCCAGCATTTT. It codes for CASKVADRSNQPQHF.

The CDR3 region is CASSLGPRVDTQYF. The CDR3 nucleotides read TGTGCCAGCAGCTTAGGGCCCAGGGTAGATACGCAGTATTTT. The chain has TRBV7-2 and TRBJ2-3; maybe TRBD1 (5 bases). The germline V gene encodes CDR1 SGHTA and CDR2 FQGNSA. The CDR3 sequence is 14 residues long. The germline V and J ends were trimmed by 1 base and 5 bases, with 10 bases remaining between them.

The rearrangement joins TRBV11-2 to TRBJ2-7; 10 bases line up with TRBD2. Germline lookup yields CDR1 SGHAT and CDR2 FQNNGV. V lost 5 bases to trimming and J lost 3 bases; unmatched junction nucleotides: 7. The CDR3 is 15 amino acids. The CDR3 region has the DNA TGTGCCAGCAGCATCCTAGCGGGGGTCCTCTACGAGCAGTACTTC. Translation: CASSILAGVLYEQYF.

The rearrangement links TRBV6-2 or TRBV6-3 to TRBJ2-5, with 9 bases matching TRBD1. V lost 5 bases and J lost 1; bases outside the gene matches: 11. The CDR3 extends over 17 amino acids. Per germline, CDR1 MNHEY and CDR2 SVGEGT. Written as DNA, the CDR3 is TGTGCCAGCAGTGCACCTTACAGGGGGCTCGCCCAAGAGACCCAGTACTTC. Its translation: CASSAPYRGLAQETQYF.

The chain joins TRBV5-4 to TRBJ1-4, with a possible D match to TRBD1 (5 bases). From germline, CDR1 is SGHNT and CDR2 YYREEE (reference sequence). The CDR3 has 16 residues. Trimming took 5 bases from V and 1 from J, leaving 15 bases between them. The CDR3 nucleotides read TGTGCCAGCAGGCCGGGGGGACTCCGAACTAATGAAAAACTGTTTTTT. Protein product: CASRPGGLRTNEKLFF.

The chain carries TRBV25-1 and TRBJ2-1; 9 bases agree with TRBD2. V was pared by 2 bases and J by 3 bases, with 8 bases of the junction left unmatched. Per the germline V gene, CDR1 is MGHDK and CDR2 is SYGVNS. This CDR3 contains 17 residues. The CDR3: CASSESPSGENYNEQFF. The CDR3 DNA reads TGTGCCAGCAGTGAAAGTCCTAGCGGGGAAAACTACAATGAGCAGTTCTTC.

The chain has TRBV5-1 and TRBJ2-5; a possible D gene is TRBD2 (6 bases). The germline V and J ends were trimmed by 0 bases and 1 base, with 7 bases remaining between them. The germline CDR1 and CDR2 sequences are SGHRS and YFSETQ. The CDR3 is made up of 14 amino acids. CDR3 bases: TGCGCCAGCAGCTTGGCCGGGAGCCAAGAGACCCAGTACTTC. It is translated as CASSLAGSQETQYF.